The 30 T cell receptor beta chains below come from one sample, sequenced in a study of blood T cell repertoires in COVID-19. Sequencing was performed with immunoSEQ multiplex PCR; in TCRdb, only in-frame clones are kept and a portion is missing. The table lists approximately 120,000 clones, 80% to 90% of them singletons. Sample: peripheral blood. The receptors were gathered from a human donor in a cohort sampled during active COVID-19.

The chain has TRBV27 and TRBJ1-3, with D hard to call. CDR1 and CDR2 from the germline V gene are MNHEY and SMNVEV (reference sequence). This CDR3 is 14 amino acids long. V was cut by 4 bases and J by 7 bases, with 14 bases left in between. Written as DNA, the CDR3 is TGTGCCAGCAGTTCAACCTCCCGAGGGAACACCATATATTTT. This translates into CASSSTSRGNTIYF.

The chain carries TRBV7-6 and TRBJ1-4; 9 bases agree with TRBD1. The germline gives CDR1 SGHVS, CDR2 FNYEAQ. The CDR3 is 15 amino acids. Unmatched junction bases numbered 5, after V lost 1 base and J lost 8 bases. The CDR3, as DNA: TGTGCCAGCAGCTTAGAACAGGGGGCATGGGAAAAACTGTTTTTT. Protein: CASSLEQGAWEKLFF.

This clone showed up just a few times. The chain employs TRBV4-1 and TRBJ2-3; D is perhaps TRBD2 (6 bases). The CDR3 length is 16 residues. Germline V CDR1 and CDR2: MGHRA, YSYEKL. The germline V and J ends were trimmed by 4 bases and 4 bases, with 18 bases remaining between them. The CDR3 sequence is CASSRVQEGRADTQYF. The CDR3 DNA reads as TGCGCCAGCAGCCGGGTTCAGGAGGGCCGGGCAGATACGCAGTATTTT.

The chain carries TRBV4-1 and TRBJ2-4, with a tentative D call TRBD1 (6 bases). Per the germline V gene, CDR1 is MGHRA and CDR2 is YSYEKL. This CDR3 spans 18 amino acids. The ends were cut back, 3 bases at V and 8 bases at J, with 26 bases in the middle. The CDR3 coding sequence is TGCGCCAGCAGCCAGTTTCGGGGACACACACACCCCCAAGACATTCAGTACTTC. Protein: CASSQFRGHTHPQDIQYF.

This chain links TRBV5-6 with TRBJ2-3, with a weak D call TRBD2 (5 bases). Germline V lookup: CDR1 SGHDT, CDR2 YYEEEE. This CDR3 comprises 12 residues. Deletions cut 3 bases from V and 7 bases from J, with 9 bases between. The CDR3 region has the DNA TGTGCCAGCAGCTCGGACTCCTATACGCAGTATTTT. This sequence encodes CASSSDSYTQYF.

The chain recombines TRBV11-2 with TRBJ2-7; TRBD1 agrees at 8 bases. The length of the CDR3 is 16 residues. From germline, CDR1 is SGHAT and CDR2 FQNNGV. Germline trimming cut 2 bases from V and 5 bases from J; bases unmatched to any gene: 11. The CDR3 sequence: CASSLLSATGDNEQYF. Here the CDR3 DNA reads TGTGCCAGCAGCTTACTCTCCGCGACAGGGGACAACGAGCAGTACTTC.

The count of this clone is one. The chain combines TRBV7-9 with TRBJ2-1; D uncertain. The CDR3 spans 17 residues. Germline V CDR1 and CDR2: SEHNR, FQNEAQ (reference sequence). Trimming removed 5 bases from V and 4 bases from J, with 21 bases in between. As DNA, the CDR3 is TGTGCCAGCAGCCAAGTTCTAAGATTGTACGGGTACAATGAGCAGTTCTTC. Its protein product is CASSQVLRLYGYNEQFF.

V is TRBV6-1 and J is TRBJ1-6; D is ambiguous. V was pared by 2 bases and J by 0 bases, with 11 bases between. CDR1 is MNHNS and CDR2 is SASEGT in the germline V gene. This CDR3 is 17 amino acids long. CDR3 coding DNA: TGTGCCAGCAGTGAACGGTCAAGGAGCTCCTATAATTCACCCCTCCACTTT. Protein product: CASSERSRSSYNSPLHF.

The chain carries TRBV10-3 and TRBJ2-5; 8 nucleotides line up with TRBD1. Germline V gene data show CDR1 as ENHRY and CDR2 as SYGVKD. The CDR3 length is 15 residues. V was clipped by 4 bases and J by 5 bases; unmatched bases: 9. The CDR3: CAISAPAGGGETQYF. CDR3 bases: TGTGCCATCAGTGCCCCGGCAGGGGGCGGCGAGACCCAGTACTTC.

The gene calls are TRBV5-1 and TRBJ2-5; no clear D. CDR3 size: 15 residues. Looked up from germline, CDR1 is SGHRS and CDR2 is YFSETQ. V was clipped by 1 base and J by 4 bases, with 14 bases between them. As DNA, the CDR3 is TGCGCCAGCAGCTTGTCTCAGGTTTGGGCAGAGACCCAGTACTTC. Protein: CASSLSQVWAETQYF.

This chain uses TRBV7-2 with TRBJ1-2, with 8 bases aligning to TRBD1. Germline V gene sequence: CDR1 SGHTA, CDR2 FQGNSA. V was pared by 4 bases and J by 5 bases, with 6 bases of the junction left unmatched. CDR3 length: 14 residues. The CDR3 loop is CASSYTQGAYGYTF. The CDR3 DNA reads TGTGCCAGCAGCTACACTCAGGGGGCGTATGGCTACACCTTC.

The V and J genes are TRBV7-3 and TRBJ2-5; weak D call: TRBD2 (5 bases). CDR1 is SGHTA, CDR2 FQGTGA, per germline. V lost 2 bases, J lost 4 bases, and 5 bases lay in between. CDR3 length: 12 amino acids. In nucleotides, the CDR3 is TGTGCCAGCAGCTTAGCGGGAGAGACCCAGTACTTC. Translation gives CASSLAGETQYF.

The CDR3 protein is CASSLGRWQGLYEQYF. CDR3 bases: TGTGCCAGCAGCTTGGGGCGCTGGCAGGGGTTATACGAGCAGTACTTC. This chain uses TRBV5-5 with TRBJ2-7, with D possibly TRBD1 on 6 matching bases. The CDR3 is 16 residues long. Trimming took 0 bases from V and 4 from J, leaving 17 bases between them. Germline V gene sequence: CDR1 SGHKS, CDR2 YYEKEE (reference sequence).

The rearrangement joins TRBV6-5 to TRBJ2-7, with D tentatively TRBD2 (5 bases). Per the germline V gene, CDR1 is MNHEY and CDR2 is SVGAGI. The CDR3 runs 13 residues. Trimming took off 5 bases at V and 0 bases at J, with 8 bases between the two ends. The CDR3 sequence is CASSTEGSYEQYF. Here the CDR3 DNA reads TGTGCCAGCAGTACAGAGGGCTCCTACGAGCAGTACTTC.

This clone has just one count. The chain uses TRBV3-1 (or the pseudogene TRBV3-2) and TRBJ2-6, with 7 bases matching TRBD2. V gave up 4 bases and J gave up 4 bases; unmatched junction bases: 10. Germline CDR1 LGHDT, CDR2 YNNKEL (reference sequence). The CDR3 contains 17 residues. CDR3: CASSPLGGGWGANVLTF. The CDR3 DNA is TGTGCCAGCAGCCCCCTAGGCGGGGGTTGGGGGGCCAACGTCCTGACTTTC.

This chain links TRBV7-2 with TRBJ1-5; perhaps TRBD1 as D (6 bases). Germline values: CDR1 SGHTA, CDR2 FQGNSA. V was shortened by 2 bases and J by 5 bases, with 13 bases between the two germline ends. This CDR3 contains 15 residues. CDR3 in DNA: TGTGCCAGCAGCTTAATCTGGACAGCGGATCAGCCCCAGCATTTT. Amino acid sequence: CASSLIWTADQPQHF.

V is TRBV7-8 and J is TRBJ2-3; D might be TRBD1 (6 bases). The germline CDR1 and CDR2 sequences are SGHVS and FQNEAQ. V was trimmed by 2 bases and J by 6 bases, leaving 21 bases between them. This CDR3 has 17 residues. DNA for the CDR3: TGTGCCAGCAGCTTACCCTTGACAGGTCCTGTATGGGATACGCAGTATTTT. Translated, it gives CASSLPLTGPVWDTQYF.

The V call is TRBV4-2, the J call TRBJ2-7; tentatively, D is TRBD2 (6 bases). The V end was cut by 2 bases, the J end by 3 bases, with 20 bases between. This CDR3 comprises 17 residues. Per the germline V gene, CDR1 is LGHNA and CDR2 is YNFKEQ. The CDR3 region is CASSQLSMVAGNYEQYF. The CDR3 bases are TGTGCCAGCAGCCAACTGAGTATGGTGGCGGGAAACTACGAGCAGTACTTC.

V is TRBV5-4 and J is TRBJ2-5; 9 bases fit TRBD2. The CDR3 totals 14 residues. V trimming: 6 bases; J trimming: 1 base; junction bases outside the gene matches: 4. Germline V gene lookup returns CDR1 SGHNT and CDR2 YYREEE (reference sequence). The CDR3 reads CASKAGGPQETQYF. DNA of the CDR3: TGTGCCAGCAAAGCGGGGGGCCCCCAAGAGACCCAGTACTTC.

The DNA of the CDR3 is TGCGCCAGCAGCACCGGACAGGGCGGTGAAAAACTGTTTTTT. Its translation is CASSTGQGGEKLFF. This chain uses TRBV5-1 with TRBJ1-4; 8 bases match TRBD1. The germline V gene has CDR1 SGHRS and CDR2 YFSETQ. After removal of 4 bases from V and 7 bases from J, the junction contained 6 bases not matched to a gene. The CDR3 totals 14 residues.

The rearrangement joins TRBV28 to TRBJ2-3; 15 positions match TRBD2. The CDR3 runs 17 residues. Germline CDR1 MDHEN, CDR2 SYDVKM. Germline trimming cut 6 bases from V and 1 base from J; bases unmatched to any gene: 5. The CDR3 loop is CASRTGLAGGRTDTQYF. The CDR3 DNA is TGTGCCAGCAGAACGGGACTAGCGGGAGGTCGCACAGATACGCAGTATTTT.

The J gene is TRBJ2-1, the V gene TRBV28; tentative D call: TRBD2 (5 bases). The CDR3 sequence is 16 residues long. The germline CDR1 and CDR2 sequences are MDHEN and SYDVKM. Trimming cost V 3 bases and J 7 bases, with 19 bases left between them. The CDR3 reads CASSFPRTGGRNEQFF. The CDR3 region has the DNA TGTGCCAGCAGTTTCCCTCGGACTGGCGGCAGAAATGAGCAGTTCTTC. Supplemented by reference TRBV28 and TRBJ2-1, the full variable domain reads DVKVTQSSRYLVKRTGEKVFLECVQDMDHENMFWYRQDPGLGLRLIYFSYDVKMKEKGDIPEGYSVSREKKERFSLILESASTNQTSMYLCASSFPRTGGRNEQFFGPGTRLTVL.

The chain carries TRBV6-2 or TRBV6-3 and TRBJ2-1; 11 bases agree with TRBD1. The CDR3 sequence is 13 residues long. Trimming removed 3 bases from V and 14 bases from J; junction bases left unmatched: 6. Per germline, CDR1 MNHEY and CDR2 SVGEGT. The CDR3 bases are TGTGCCAGCAGTTATGGGACAGGGGGTCGGAAGTTCTTC. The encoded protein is CASSYGTGGRKFF.

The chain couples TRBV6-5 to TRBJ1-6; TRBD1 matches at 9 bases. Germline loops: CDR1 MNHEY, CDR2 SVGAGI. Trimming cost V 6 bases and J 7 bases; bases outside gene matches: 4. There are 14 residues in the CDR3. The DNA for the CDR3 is TGTGCCAGCAGCAACAGGGGGCAGAATTCACCCCTCCACTTT. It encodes CASSNRGQNSPLHF.

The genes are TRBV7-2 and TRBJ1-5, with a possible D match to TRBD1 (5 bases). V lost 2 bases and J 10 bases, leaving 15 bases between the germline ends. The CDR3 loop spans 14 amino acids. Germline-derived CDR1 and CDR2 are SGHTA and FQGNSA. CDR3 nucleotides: TGTGCCAGCAGCTTAATTTACGGGGGTAATCCCCAGCATTTT. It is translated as CASSLIYGGNPQHF. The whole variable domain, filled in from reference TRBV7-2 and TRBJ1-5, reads GAGVSQSPSNKVTEKGKDVELRCDPISGHTALYWYRQSLGQGLEFLIYFQGNSAPDKSGLPSDRFSAERTGGSVSTLTIQRTQQEDSAVYLCASSLIYGGNPQHFGDGTRLSIL.

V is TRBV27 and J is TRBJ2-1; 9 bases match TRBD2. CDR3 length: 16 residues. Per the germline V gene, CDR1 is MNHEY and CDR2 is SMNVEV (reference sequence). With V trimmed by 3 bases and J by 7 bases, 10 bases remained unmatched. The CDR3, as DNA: TGTGCCAGCAGTTTTAGCGGGAGTTTTGGTGCGAATGAGCAGTTCTTC. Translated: CASSFSGSFGANEQFF.

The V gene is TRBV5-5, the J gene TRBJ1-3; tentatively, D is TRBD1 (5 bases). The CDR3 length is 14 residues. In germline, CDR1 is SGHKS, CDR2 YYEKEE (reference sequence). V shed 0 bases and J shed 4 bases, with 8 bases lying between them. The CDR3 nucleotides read TGTGCCAGCAGCTTGGGACAGTACGGAAACACCATATATTTT. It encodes CASSLGQYGNTIYF. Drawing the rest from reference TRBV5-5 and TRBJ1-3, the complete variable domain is DAGVTQSPTHLIKTRGQQVTLRCSPISGHKSVSWYQQVLGQGPQFIFQYYEKEERGRGNFPDRFSARQFPNYSSELNVNALLLGDSALYLCASSLGQYGNTIYFGEGSWLTVV.

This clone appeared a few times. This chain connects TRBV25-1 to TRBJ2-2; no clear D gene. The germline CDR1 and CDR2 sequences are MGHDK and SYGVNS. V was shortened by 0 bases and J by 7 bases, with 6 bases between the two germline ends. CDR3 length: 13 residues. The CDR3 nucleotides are TGTGCCAGCAGTGAATATGGGCTCGGGGAGCTGTTTTTT. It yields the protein CASSEYGLGELFF.

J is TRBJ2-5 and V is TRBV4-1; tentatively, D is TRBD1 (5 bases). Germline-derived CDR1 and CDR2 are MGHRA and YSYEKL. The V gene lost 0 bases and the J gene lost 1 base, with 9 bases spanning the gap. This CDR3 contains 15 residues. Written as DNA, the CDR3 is TGCGCCAGCAGCCAAGATGTAACAGGCCAAGAGACCCAGTACTTC. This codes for CASSQDVTGQETQYF.

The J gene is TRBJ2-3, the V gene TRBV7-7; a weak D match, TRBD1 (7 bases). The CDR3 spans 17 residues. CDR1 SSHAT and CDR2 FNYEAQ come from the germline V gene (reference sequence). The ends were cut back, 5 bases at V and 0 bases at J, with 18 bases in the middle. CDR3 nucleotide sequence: TGTGCCAGCAGCCCTCAGGGGGGCCCGACTAGCACAGATACGCAGTATTTT. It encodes CASSPQGGPTSTDTQYF.